The 14 T cell receptor beta chains listed next were all sequenced from one sample in a study of OX40 agonist ivuxolimab in advanced cancers. Sequencing was performed with immunoSEQ multiplex PCR; in TCRdb, only in-frame clones are kept and a portion is missing. The sample has some 90,000 clones, approximately 91% seen once. Sequencing was performed on CD4+ or CD8+ T cells sorted from blood, taken in a trial of the OX40 agonist ivuxolimab. The origin of the receptors is an adult with an advanced solid tumor such as melanoma, head and neck, liver or kidney cancer.

This clone was seen more than once but under ten times. This chain connects TRBV11-2 to TRBJ2-5, with 9 bases identical to TRBD1. The V segment lost 5 bases and the J segment 4 bases; nucleotides outside the gene matches: 14. The CDR3 spans 17 residues. From germline, CDR1 is SGHAT and CDR2 FQNNGV. The CDR3 sequence is CASSQPVTGGSGETQYF. For the CDR3, the DNA is TGTGCCAGCAGCCAACCCGTTACAGGGGGCTCGGGAGAGACCCAGTACTTC.

The chain carries TRBV25-1 and TRBJ2-3, with TRBD2 matching 8 bases. The CDR3 extends over 14 amino acids. Germline V gene data show CDR1 as MGHDK and CDR2 as SYGVNS. With 8 bases clipped from V and 2 bases from J, the junction kept 6 bases outside the gene matches. This chain's CDR3 is CASLFGRATDTQYF. As DNA, the CDR3 is TGTGCCAGCTTGTTCGGGAGGGCCACAGATACGCAGTATTTT.

The gene calls are TRBV28 and TRBJ2-7; 15 bases line up with TRBD2. The CDR3 sequence is 13 residues long. With V trimmed by 8 bases and J by 4 bases, 0 bases remained unmatched. The germline V gene has CDR1 MDHEN and CDR2 SYDVKM. The CDR3 sequence: CASGLAGGYEQYF. The DNA for the CDR3 is TGTGCCAGCGGACTAGCGGGAGGGTACGAGCAGTACTTC.

The chain has TRBV5-1 and TRBJ2-6; tentative D call: TRBD1 (5 bases). The CDR3 length is 16 residues. Trimming took off 0 bases at V and 4 bases at J, with 11 bases between the two ends. Germline assignment: CDR1 SGHRS and CDR2 YFSETQ. CDR3 DNA: TGCGCCAGCAGCTTGGGGGGCGGTGCAGGGGCCAACGTCCTGACTTTC. Protein sequence: CASSLGGGAGANVLTF.

V and J are TRBV27 and TRBJ2-4; tentatively, D is TRBD1 (5 bases). V shed 5 bases and J shed 5 bases, with 16 bases lying between them. CDR3 size: 15 residues. The germline CDR1 and CDR2 sequences are MNHEY and SMNVEV (reference sequence). CDR3: CASSQGGHGQNIQYF. CDR3 nucleotides: TGTGCCAGCAGTCAAGGTGGACACGGGCAAAACATTCAGTACTTC.

DNA for the CDR3: TGTGCCACCTCGGTAGCGGGACTTCTCAATGAGCAGTTCTTC. Translated: CATSVAGLLNEQFF. The V gene is TRBV5-5, the J gene TRBJ2-1, with 8 bases fitting TRBD2. Germline CDR1 is SGHKS and CDR2 is YYEKEE (reference sequence). The ends lost 9 bases at V and 6 bases at J; junction bases unmatched: 11. The CDR3 runs 14 residues.

The chain joins TRBV11-2 to TRBJ1-5; the D gene is possibly TRBD1 (6 bases). In germline, CDR1 is SGHAT, CDR2 FQNNGV. The CDR3 is 14 residues long. V dropped 5 bases and J dropped 3 bases, with 11 bases sitting between them. CDR3 loop: CASSDTGFNQPQHF. The DNA of the CDR3 is TGTGCCAGCAGCGACACAGGGTTCAATCAGCCCCAGCATTTT. Full variable domain (rest looked up from reference TRBV11-2 and TRBJ1-5): EAGVAQSPRYKIIEKRQSVAFWCNPISGHATLYWYQQILGQGPKLLIQFQNNGVVDDSQLPKDRFSAERLKGVDSTLKIQPAKLEDSAVYLCASSDTGFNQPQHFGDGTRLSIL.

V gene TRBV7-3 combines with J gene TRBJ2-1; D is ambiguous. CDR3 length: 15 amino acids. Trimming stripped 5 bases from V and 5 bases from J, with 16 bases between. Germline V lookup: CDR1 SGHTA, CDR2 FQGTGA. The CDR3 nucleotides read TGTGCCAGCAGCCCCGGTAAACTAAGGGACAATGAGCAGTTCTTC. It is translated as CASSPGKLRDNEQFF.

The chain couples TRBV6-1 to TRBJ1-5; D not resolved. The CDR3 length is 12 residues. Germline CDR1 and CDR2: MNHNS and SASEGT. Trimming stripped 5 bases from V and 7 bases from J, with 9 bases between. The CDR3, as DNA: TGTGCCAGCAGTTTCAGGACGCAGCCCCAGCATTTT. This translates into CASSFRTQPQHF.

This rearrangement joins TRBV28 to TRBJ2-4, with D tentatively TRBD2 (5 bases). Trimming removed 3 bases from V and 0 bases from J, with 9 bases in between. CDR1 and CDR2 (germline): MDHEN, SYDVKM. The CDR3 covers 15 residues. The CDR3 DNA sequence: TGTGCCAGCAGTTTTGTGGCGGGAGCCAAAAACATTCAGTACTTC. Protein: CASSFVAGAKNIQYF.

The rearrangement links TRBV6-1 to TRBJ2-7, with a tentative D call TRBD1 (6 bases). Trimming cost V 2 bases and J 6 bases, with 14 bases left between them. Germline V gene sequence: CDR1 MNHNS, CDR2 SASEGT. The CDR3 sequence is 14 residues long. The CDR3 loop is CASSESGRGGEQYF. The CDR3 DNA is TGTGCCAGCAGTGAAAGTGGCAGGGGCGGCGAGCAGTACTTC.

The chain uses TRBV5-1 and TRBJ1-2; the match to TRBD1 covers 8 bases. The trim removed 0 bases at V and 6 bases at J, leaving 13 bases unmatched. The CDR3 is made up of 17 amino acids. The germline gives CDR1 SGHRS, CDR2 YFSETQ. The CDR3 loop is CASSLDLRTGSLNGYTF. The CDR3 region has the DNA TGCGCCAGCAGCTTGGACCTCCGGACAGGGTCCCTTAATGGCTACACCTTC.

J is TRBJ2-5 and V is TRBV18; 7 bases agree with TRBD1. The CDR3 runs to 16 residues. V dropped 3 bases and J dropped 3; count of bases not matched to a gene: 10. Germline CDR1 is KGHSH and CDR2 is LQKENI. The CDR3: CASSPGTRGGKETQYF. The CDR3 nucleotides are TGTGCCAGCTCACCTGGAACTCGAGGGGGCAAAGAGACCCAGTACTTC.

The gene calls are TRBV6-1 and TRBJ2-1; 9 bases map to TRBD1. The germline V gene has CDR1 MNHNS and CDR2 SASEGT. The trim removed 6 bases at V and 6 bases at J, leaving 6 bases unmatched. The CDR3 is 14 amino acids. CDR3 coding DNA: TGTGCCAGCAGCCGGGACAGGGATTCCAATGAGCAGTTCTTC. Amino acid sequence: CASSRDRDSNEQFF.